This is a list of T cell receptor beta chains from one sample in a study of vaccination and CD4 T cells after COVID-19. TCRdb reprocessed the PCR reads with MiXCR, giving one entry per CDR3 protein. The sample records about 16,000 distinct CDR3 sequences, around 61% being singletons. Their recognized antigens are unknown. The sequenced material came from CD4+ T cells from blood, cultured in vitro. Receptors originate from a human donor who had recovered from COVID-19. CDR3s include the opening cysteine and the closing phenylalanine or tryptophan. Each record gives: V gene, J gene, clone size, D gene, CDR3 DNA, CDR3 protein. A D gene is named only where the DNA matches it firmly. Size tells how often a clone was seen (once, few, many) or the class of an expanded clone, and some rows leave it out.

>TRBV20-1|TRBJ1-1|-|-
TGCAGTGCTAGACTGCAGGGCGAGGCTTTCTTT
CSARLQGEAFF
>TRBV6-1|TRBJ2-7|-|TRBD2
TGTGCCAGCATGGGGGTGGGACTAGTATACGAGCAGTACTTC
CASMGVGLVYEQYF
>TRBV7-8|TRBJ1-1|few|-
TGTGCCAGCAGCTTCCTCAACACTGAAGCTTTCTTT
CASSFLNTEAFF
>TRBV6-5|TRBJ2-3|-|-
TGTGCCAGCAGTTACAAGGGACCTATGAGCACAGATACGCAGTATTTT
CASSYKGPMSTDTQYF
>TRBV20-1|TRBJ1-6|-|-
TGCAGTGCTAGTCGCGCGAATTCACCCCTCCACTTT
CSASRANSPLHF
>TRBV12-3/TRBV12-4|TRBJ1-5|-|-
TGTGCCAGCAGCCACAGGTCCGGTATCGATCAGCCCCAGCATTTT
CASSHRSGIDQPQHF
>TRBV7-2|TRBJ2-5|-|-
TGTGCCAGCAGTAAGGGCCTAAATAGTGAGACCCAGTACTTC
CASSKGLNSETQYF
>TRBV19|TRBJ2-7|-|-
TGTGCCAGTAGTATACAGGGGAGCTCCTACGAGCAGTACTTC
CASSIQGSSYEQYF
>TRBV10-3|TRBJ2-1|few|-
TGTGCCATCAGTGAGTCTCCTTTAGTTAGGCAGTTCTTC
CAISESPLVRQFF
>TRBV10-3|TRBJ1-2|-|-
TGTGCCAGCGCCGAGGGAGCGAGGAACTATGGCTACACCTTC
CASAEGARNYGYTF
>TRBV7-9|TRBJ1-2|-|TRBD1
TGTGCCAGCAGCTTAACCGGGACAGCTAACTATGGCTACACCTTC
CASSLTGTANYGYTF
>TRBV5-1|TRBJ2-5|-|-
TGCGCCAGCAGCTCATGGCAGCTTGGGGAGACCCAGTACTTC
CASSSWQLGETQYF
>TRBV7-9|TRBJ2-5|-|-
TGTGCCAGCAGCTTAGCGCGACTGCCGGAGACCCAGTACTTC
CASSLARLPETQYF
>TRBV27|TRBJ2-7|-|-
TGTGCCAGCAGTCCCAATCGGGGAGGCTACGAGCAGTACTTC
CASSPNRGGYEQYF
>TRBV6-1|TRBJ2-2|-|-
TGTGCCAGCAGTGAAGTCCGTAGGACAGATTACGGGGAGCTGTTTTTT
CASSEVRRTDYGELFF
>TRBV7-3|TRBJ2-5|-|-
TGTGCCAGCAGCTTAGAGTCTGCAGAGACCCAGTACTTC
CASSLESAETQYF
>TRBV5-1|TRBJ2-3|-|TRBD2
TGCGCCAGCGGGGGACTAGCGGGGGAAGATACGCAGTATTTT
CASGGLAGEDTQYF
>TRBV20-1|TRBJ1-2|-|-
TGCAGTGCTAAGGGGAATGGCTACACCTTC
CSAKGNGYTF
>TRBV5-4|TRBJ2-7|-|TRBD2
TGTGCCAGCAGCCAAACTAGCGGGAGTGCCTACGAGCAGTACTTC
CASSQTSGSAYEQYF
>TRBV6-1|TRBJ2-7|-|-
TGTGCCAGCAGTGAAGCTGAGCACTACGAGCAGTACTTC
CASSEAEHYEQYF
>TRBV6-2/TRBV6-3|TRBJ1-5|few|-
TGTGCCAGCAGTTACGGGGGTAGCAATCAGCCCCAGCATTTT
CASSYGGSNQPQHF
>TRBV7-6|TRBJ2-7|-|TRBD1
TGTGCCAGCAGCCGCCTTTCGGGACAGGGCTCCTACGAGCAGTACTTC
CASSRLSGQGSYEQYF
>TRBV2|TRBJ1-5|-|-
TGTGCCAGCAGTGAAGCGCTAAGCAATCAGCCCCAGCATTTT
CASSEALSNQPQHF
>TRBV6-2/TRBV6-3|TRBJ1-2|-|-
TGTGCCAGCAGGTCTCCGAAGAACTATGGCTACACCTTC
CASRSPKNYGYTF
>TRBV12-3/TRBV12-4|TRBJ1-2|few|-
TGTGCCAGCAGTATCCAGCCGAACTATGGCTACACCTTC
CASSIQPNYGYTF
>TRBV20-1|TRBJ2-5|-|TRBD2
TGCAGTGCTAGTTATCCGGGAGGGCCCCGTGAGACCCAGTACTTC
CSASYPGGPRETQYF
>TRBV28|TRBJ2-2|once|-
TGTGCCAGCAGTCTTCTCTTCGAGCCGGGACCCGGGGAGCTGTTTTTT
CASSLLFEPGPGELFF
>TRBV4-2|TRBJ1-2|-|-
TGTGCCAGCAGCCCGTACAGGGCCGACTATGGCTACACCTTC
CASSPYRADYGYTF
>TRBV27|TRBJ2-3|once|TRBD2
TGTGCCAGCAGTGCACTCGCCCTGACTAGCGGGGGGCGAGATACGCAGTATTTT
CASSALALTSGGRDTQYF
>TRBV12-3/TRBV12-4|TRBJ2-2|-|-
TGTGCCAGCAGTCGAAGGGGTGTCGGGGAGCTGTTTTTT
CASSRRGVGELFF
>TRBV29-1|TRBJ2-5|few|-
TGCAGCGTTGGGCCAGACCAAGAGACCCAGTACTTC
CSVGPDQETQYF
>TRBV6-1|TRBJ2-1|medium-sized|-
TGTGCCGGAGCTGGCCTCAATGAGCAGTTCTTC
CAGAGLNEQFF
>TRBV5-1|TRBJ1-1|-|-
TGCGCCAGCAGCTTTTTCGGCAGTACTGAAGCTTTCTTT
CASSFFGSTEAFF
>TRBV2|TRBJ2-1|-|-
TGTGCGGCTGCAGGGTCCCCTAACAATGAGCAGTTCTTC
CAAAGSPNNEQFF
>TRBV27|TRBJ1-2|-|TRBD1
TGTGCCAGCAGCTCCAGACAGGGATCTAGTGGCTACACCTTC
CASSSRQGSSGYTF
>TRBV20-1|TRBJ1-1|-|-
TGCAGTGCTAGCCTCAGGAACACTGAAGCTTTCTTT
CSASLRNTEAFF
>TRBV2|TRBJ2-2|-|TRBD1
TGTGCCAGCACCCTAAGGACAGGGGGAAACACCGGGGAGCTGTTTTTT
CASTLRTGGNTGELFF
>TRBV4-3|TRBJ2-1|-|-
TGCGCCAGCAGCCAAGATGGTCGGACTATCTCCTACAATGAGCAGTTCTTC
CASSQDGRTISYNEQFF
>TRBV7-3|TRBJ1-2|-|-
TGTGCCAGCAGCTTAACATTACAGGGAGATGGCTACACCTTC
CASSLTLQGDGYTF
>TRBV12-3/TRBV12-4|TRBJ1-1|-|-
TGTGCCAGCAGTTCATTCACTGAAGCTTTCTTT
CASSSFTEAFF
>TRBV27|TRBJ2-5|few|-
TGTGCCAGCAGCGTAAATTGGGACATACAAGAGACCCAGTACTTC
CASSVNWDIQETQYF
>TRBV6-4|TRBJ2-7|-|TRBD2
TGTGCCAGCAGTGTGGCTAGCGGGAGACAGCAGTACTTC
CASSVASGRQQYF
>TRBV27|TRBJ1-1|few|-
TGTGCCAGCAGTTTACAGGGTTGGGGCACTGAAGCTTTCTTT
CASSLQGWGTEAFF
>TRBV18|TRBJ1-1|-|-
TGTGCCAGCTCACCACAGGGTGGGTACACTGAAGCTTTCTTT
CASSPQGGYTEAFF
>TRBV6-5|TRBJ2-7|-|-
TGTGCCAGCAGTTACTCCGGACTGTCGCGGTACGAGCAGTACTTC
CASSYSGLSRYEQYF
>TRBV12-3/TRBV12-4|TRBJ1-5|-|-
TGTGCCAGCAGTTTATCCCGAGGCAATCAGCCCCAGCATTTT
CASSLSRGNQPQHF
>TRBV20-1|TRBJ2-1|-|-
TGCAGTGCTAGAGGGACAGAGAATGAGCAGTTCTTC
CSARGTENEQFF
>TRBV20-1|TRBJ2-1|once|TRBD2
TGCAGTGCTAGGGGGGCTAGCGGGAGTAGGGATGAGCAGTTCTTC
CSARGASGSRDEQFF
>TRBV6-1|TRBJ1-2|few|-
TGTGCCAGCAGTGAAGGGCTGCATGGCTACACCTTC
CASSEGLHGYTF
>TRBV19|TRBJ2-3|-|-
TGTGCCAGTAGTAAACGGGGCAGGGCATCAGATACGCAGTATTTT
CASSKRGRASDTQYF
>TRBV2|TRBJ2-3|medium-sized|TRBD2
TGTGCCAGCGGGAGGGATTACACAGATACGCAGTATTTT
CASGRDYTDTQYF